The 29 T cell receptor beta chains below were found in one sample sequenced in a study of blood T cell repertoires in COVID-19. Data came from immunoSEQ multiplex PCR; TCRdb stores just in-frame clones and leaves some out. The top ten hold about 1% of the sample, which has roughly 480,000 clones, approximately 89% seen once. Sequencing was performed on peripheral blood. These receptors were obtained from a man between 18 and 29 years old with COVID-19, enrolled during active disease.

The table lists this clone with a count of one. In the same sample, other DNA sequences code for this CDR3. The chain employs TRBV7-9 and TRBJ2-5; D gene unclear. Trimming stripped 5 bases from V and 2 bases from J, with 3 bases between. This CDR3 has 11 amino acids. CDR1 and CDR2 from the germline V gene are SEHNR and FQNEAQ (reference sequence). CDR3 sequence (DNA): TGTGCCAGCAGCCAGCAAGAGACCCAGTACTTC. The encoded protein is CASSQQETQYF.

The rearrangement uses TRBV2 and TRBJ1-1; D is unclear. Trimming removed 5 bases at V and 1 base at J, with 2 bases between. The CDR3 is made up of 11 amino acids. Per the germline V gene, CDR1 is SNHLY and CDR2 is FYNNEI. The CDR3 DNA reads as TGTGCCAGCAGTCGGAACACTGAAGCTTTCTTT. Its protein product is CASSRNTEAFF.

This clone came up once. This chain links TRBV27 with TRBJ2-1, with a weak D call TRBD2 (5 bases). Germline assignment: CDR1 MNHEY and CDR2 SMNVEV (reference sequence). This CDR3 spans 14 amino acids. The V and J ends lost 5 bases and 8 bases respectively, with 16 bases between them. As DNA, the CDR3 is TGTGCCAGCAGTCCTACCGACTATTTTGATGAGCAGTTCTTC. Encoded protein: CASSPTDYFDEQFF.

This chain links TRBV24-1 with TRBJ2-2; TRBD1 matches at 8 bases. Germline V gene sequence: CDR1 KGHDR, CDR2 SFDVKD. With V trimmed by 6 bases and J by 4 bases, 12 bases remained unmatched. The CDR3 contains 17 residues. The CDR3, as DNA: TGTGCCACCAGTCCCCCTTATACAGGGGGAGGCACCGGGGAGCTGTTTTTT. Translation: CATSPPYTGGGTGELFF.

A word on this clone: The junction departs from germline at one end; a sequencing error may be responsible. The chain links TRBV7-7 to TRBJ2-1; TRBD1 or TRBD2 may be the D gene (5 bases each). The CDR3 loop spans 15 amino acids. CDR1 is SSHAT, CDR2 FNYEAQ, per germline (reference sequence). CDR3 amino acids: CASSLAFGPRGEQFF. The CDR3 region has the DNA TGTGCTAGCAGCTTAGCGTTCGGCCCTAGGGGAGAGCAGTTCTTC.

The chain joins TRBV18 to TRBJ2-3; no clear D. Trimming cost V 0 bases and J 2 bases, with 12 bases left between them. Germline V gives CDR1 KGHSH, CDR2 LQKENI. The CDR3 runs 16 residues. The CDR3 reads CASSPPSSFPTDTQYF. The CDR3 DNA reads TGTGCCAGCTCACCACCATCGAGCTTCCCCACAGATACGCAGTATTTT.

This chain joins TRBV9 and TRBJ2-7; 8 positions match TRBD1. CDR1 and CDR2 (germline): SGDLS, YYNGEE. V shed 5 bases, J shed 3 bases, and the junction held 7 bases outside the gene matches. This CDR3 is 14 amino acids long. Here the CDR3 reads CASSAGTGFYEQYF. The CDR3 DNA reads TGTGCCAGCAGTGCCGGGACAGGCTTCTACGAGCAGTACTTC.

CDR3 residues: CASSTLDRIGTEAFF. The DNA for the CDR3 is TGTGCCAGCTCTACTCTGGACAGGATCGGCACTGAAGCTTTCTTT. This rearrangement joins TRBV6-6 to TRBJ1-1; TRBD1 matches 7 bases. V was pared by 8 bases and J by 4 bases, with 13 bases of the junction left unmatched. Germline loops: CDR1 MNHNY, CDR2 SVGAGI (reference sequence). The CDR3 consists of 15 residues.

The rearrangement joins TRBV7-9 to TRBJ1-1, with 7 bases identical to TRBD1. The CDR3 runs 15 residues. Unmatched junction bases numbered 5, after V lost 0 bases and J lost 4 bases. Germline lookup yields CDR1 SEHNR and CDR2 FQNEAQ (reference sequence). CDR3 loop: CASSLAGQKGTEAFF. Written as DNA, the CDR3 is TGTGCCAGCAGCTTAGCGGGACAGAAGGGCACTGAAGCTTTCTTT.

V is TRBV9 and J is TRBJ2-5; maybe TRBD1 (6 bases). CDR3 length equals 14 residues. Germline V gene sequence: CDR1 SGDLS, CDR2 YYNGEE. Trimming shortened V by 0 bases and J by 4 bases, and 10 bases separated the two germline ends. This chain's CDR3 is CASSVGQAGETQYF. CDR3 DNA sequence: TGTGCCAGCAGCGTAGGACAGGCAGGAGAGACCCAGTACTTC.

The chain employs TRBV19 and TRBJ1-2; TRBD1 matches at 7 bases. The CDR3 is made up of 15 amino acids. V gave up 6 bases and J gave up 4 bases; unmatched junction bases: 11. CDR1 and CDR2 from the germline V gene are LNHDA and SQIVND (reference sequence). This chain's CDR3 is CASSARDRLGYGYTF. CDR3 in DNA: TGTGCCAGTAGCGCCCGGGACAGACTAGGCTATGGCTACACCTTC. Based on the CDR3 plus reference TRBV19 and TRBJ1-2, the full variable domain is DGGITQSPKYLFRKEGQNVTLSCEQNLNHDAMYWYRQDPGQGLRLIYYSQIVNDFQKGDIAEGYSVSREKKESFPLTVTSAQKNPTAFYLCASSARDRLGYGYTFGSGTRLTVV.

This chain joins TRBV5-1 and TRBJ2-7; TRBD2 agrees at 14 bases. V lost 2 bases to trimming and J lost 7 bases; unmatched junction nucleotides: 5. This CDR3 spans 15 amino acids. Germline V gives CDR1 SGHRS, CDR2 YFSETQ. Written as DNA, the CDR3 is TGCGCCAGCAGCTTACCGGGACTAGCGGGGGTGGAGCAGTACTTC. It encodes CASSLPGLAGVEQYF.

The chain couples TRBV7-9 to TRBJ2-3; D is unresolved. The CDR3 runs to 16 residues. Deletions cut 6 bases from V and 2 bases from J, with 18 bases between. Germline V gene sequence: CDR1 SEHNR, CDR2 FQNEAQ (reference sequence). CDR3 sequence reads: CASSNRVAKYTDTQYF. DNA for the CDR3: TGTGCCAGCAGTAACCGGGTCGCCAAATACACAGATACGCAGTATTTT. Full variable domain (rest looked up from reference TRBV7-9 and TRBJ2-3): DTGVSQNPRHKITKRGQNVTFRCDPISEHNRLYWYRQTLGQGPEFLTYFQNEAQLEKSRLLSDRFSAERPKGSFSTLEIQRTEQGDSAMYLCASSNRVAKYTDTQYFGPGTRLTVL.

The rearrangement uses TRBV3-1 (or the pseudogene TRBV3-2) and TRBJ2-5, with 7 bases matching TRBD1. Trimming took 4 bases from V and 5 from J; bases not matched to a gene: 7. This CDR3 region has 14 residues. Germline assignment: CDR1 LGHDT and CDR2 YNNKEL (reference sequence). The CDR3 protein is CASSLTGVRETQYF. The CDR3 coding sequence is TGTGCCAGCAGCCTAACAGGGGTCCGGGAGACCCAGTACTTC.

The chain is built from TRBV3-1 (or the pseudogene TRBV3-2) and TRBJ2-2, with a tentative D call TRBD1 (5 bases). The CDR3 runs 13 residues. CDR1 is LGHDT, CDR2 YNNKEL, per germline (reference sequence). Trimming took off 6 bases at V and 5 bases at J, with 10 bases between the two ends. CDR3 sequence: CASRTRATGELFF. The CDR3 DNA sequence: TGTGCCAGCAGAACCAGGGCGACCGGGGAGCTGTTTTTT.

This clone was seen a handful of times. This chain joins TRBV24-1 and TRBJ2-1, with 14 bases aligning to TRBD2. The CDR3 has 18 residues. Germline loops: CDR1 KGHDR, CDR2 SFDVKD. The V segment lost 5 bases and the J segment 4 bases; nucleotides outside the gene matches: 9. The DNA for the CDR3 is TGTGCCACCAGTGCGGCGACTAGCGGGAGGGGGGGGTACAATGAGCAGTTCTTC. Its protein is CATSAATSGRGGYNEQFF.

V is TRBV19 and J is TRBJ2-5; 9 bases are a match to TRBD2. The length of the CDR3 is 14 residues. With 7 bases clipped from V and 3 bases from J, the junction kept 6 bases outside the gene matches. Germline CDR1 is LNHDA and CDR2 is SQIVND (reference sequence). The CDR3 loop is CASKGGGAKETQYF. CDR3 coding DNA: TGTGCCAGTAAAGGCGGGGGGGCTAAAGAGACCCAGTACTTC.

CDR3 DNA: TGTGCCAGCAGCACAGGGGTCGACTATTCACCCCTCCACTTT. Its protein is CASSTGVDYSPLHF. The rearrangement joins TRBV7-8 to TRBJ1-6; 7 bases map to TRBD1. The germline V gene encodes CDR1 SGHVS and CDR2 FQNEAQ. The CDR3 runs to 14 residues. The ends lost 5 bases at V and 8 bases at J; junction bases unmatched: 6.

This clone occurred once. V gene TRBV2 combines with J gene TRBJ1-6; 9 bases fit TRBD1. Losses at the gene ends were 6 bases for V and 7 bases for J; bases not matched to a gene: 7. CDR1 is SNHLY and CDR2 is FYNNEI in the germline V gene. The CDR3 covers 15 residues. The CDR3 sequence is CASRAGTGKNSPLHF. The CDR3 nucleotides read TGTGCCAGCAGAGCCGGGACAGGGAAAAATTCACCCCTCCACTTT. Drawing the rest from reference TRBV2 and TRBJ1-6, the complete variable domain is EPEVTQTPSHQVTQMGQEVILRCVPISNHLYFYWYRQILGQKVEFLVSFYNNEISEKSEIFDDQFSVERPDGSNFTLKIRSTKLEDSAMYFCASRAGTGKNSPLHFGNGTRLTVT.

V gene TRBV12-3 or TRBV12-4 combines with J gene TRBJ2-2; D gene unclear. The CDR3 is made up of 11 amino acids. V lost 6 bases and J lost 4, with 3 bases in between. In DNA, the CDR3 is TGTGCCAGCAGCTTCACCGGGGAGCTGTTTTTT. Its translation: CASSFTGELFF.

This rearrangement joins TRBV6-5 to TRBJ1-4; D remains unclear. Trimming left V 8 bases short and J 3 bases short, with 10 bases between. The CDR3 runs 13 residues. Germline V CDR1 and CDR2: MNHEY, SVGAGI. The chain's CDR3 is CASGAKSNEKLFF. The DNA for the CDR3 is TGTGCCAGCGGAGCGAAATCTAATGAAAAACTGTTTTTT.

The chain uses TRBV15 and TRBJ2-5; D unresolved. Trimming cost V 6 bases and J 2 bases, with 10 bases left between them. Germline V gene data show CDR1 as LNHNV and CDR2 as YYDKDF (reference sequence). The length of the CDR3 is 13 residues. The CDR3 protein is CATRRQIQETQYF. The CDR3 coding sequence is TGTGCCACCAGGCGGCAGATACAAGAGACCCAGTACTTC.

V and J are TRBV5-1 and TRBJ2-5; 7 bases match TRBD2. V trimming: 1 base; J trimming: 0 bases; junction bases outside the gene matches: 3. Germline loops: CDR1 SGHRS, CDR2 YFSETQ. The CDR3 runs 15 residues. CDR3 sequence (DNA): TGCGCCAGCAGCTTGACTAGCGTTTACCAAGAGACCCAGTACTTC. Protein sequence: CASSLTSVYQETQYF.

The rearrangement joins TRBV10-2 to TRBJ1-3, with 8 bases matching TRBD1. The CDR3 has 15 amino acids. Germline lookup yields CDR1 WSHSY and CDR2 SAAADI. J was trimmed by 4 bases and V by 2 bases; bases with no gene match: 4. The chain's CDR3 is CASSEGTGLGNTIYF. In DNA, the CDR3 is TGCGCCAGCAGTGAGGGGACAGGCCTCGGAAACACCATATATTTT.

A single count supports this clone. V and J are TRBV12-3 or TRBV12-4 and TRBJ1-2; D is possibly TRBD1 (6 bases). The CDR3 length is 13 residues. V lost 3 bases and J 6 bases, leaving 11 bases between the germline ends. The CDR3 reads CASSFTGINGYTF. CDR3 nucleotides: TGTGCCAGCAGTTTTACAGGGATAAATGGCTACACCTTC.

The gene calls are TRBV7-6 and TRBJ1-1; D not resolved. V lost 4 bases, J lost 2 bases, and 8 bases lay in between. The CDR3 has 13 residues. Germline V CDR1 and CDR2: SGHVS, FNYEAQ. CDR3 region: CASSSNTNTEAFF. CDR3 sequence (DNA): TGTGCCAGCAGCTCCAACACCAACACTGAAGCTTTCTTT. Looking up the rest from reference TRBV7-6 and TRBJ1-1 gives the full variable domain: GAGVSQSPRYKVTKRGQDVALRCDPISGHVSLYWYRQALGQGPEFLTYFNYEAQQDKSGLPNDRFSAERPEGSISTLTIQRTEQRDSAMYRCASSSNTNTEAFFGQGTRLTVV.

J is TRBJ2-3 and V is TRBV29-1; tentative D call: TRBD2 (5 bases). The CDR3 totals 12 residues. Germline loops: CDR1 SQVTM, CDR2 ANQGSEA. V shed 6 bases and J shed 3 bases, with 10 bases lying between them. The CDR3 DNA reads TGCAGCGTCAAGGACTGGACAGATACGCAGTATTTT. Amino acid sequence: CSVKDWTDTQYF.

The chain employs TRBV19 and TRBJ2-2, with TRBD1 identical over 7 bases. V gave up 7 bases and J gave up 2 bases; unmatched junction bases: 4. CDR1 is LNHDA and CDR2 is SQIVND in the germline V gene (reference sequence). CDR3 size: 14 residues. CDR3 protein: CASKGQSNTGELFF. The CDR3 DNA is TGTGCCAGTAAGGGACAGAGCAACACCGGGGAGCTGTTTTTT.

The chain combines TRBV4-1 with TRBJ1-6; no definite D call. V lost 1 base and J 9 bases, leaving 7 bases between the germline ends. CDR3 length: 13 residues. Germline-derived CDR1 and CDR2 are MGHRA and YSYEKL. The CDR3 nucleotides are TGCGCCAGCAGCCAAGTTAGAGTTTCACCCCTCCACTTT. Translated, it gives CASSQVRVSPLHF.